This TCR beta chain was captured in a study of cytomegalovirus exposure and HLA in healthy donors listed by TCRdb under 2017. Turning to the overall study: According to a later analysis, one platform produced both the approximately 110 validation repertoires and the 700 or so repertoires of the first cohort. The study aimed to test whether cataloging public T cell receptors could reveal signatures of past pathogen exposure. Besides the first cohort of roughly 700 subjects, a separate validation cohort made up of over 95 different subjects was used. To predict cytomegalovirus infection status, the study combined high-throughput TCR immunosequencing, statistical association of individual TCRs with disease status, and machine learning.

Preparation of the library involved the immunoSEQ multiplex PCR assay. The study's own analysis went as follows. A statistical classification framework was built to diagnose cytomegalovirus status from the catalog of TCR beta chain sequences. TCRdb provides this immuneACCESS table in a form limited to in-frame rearrangements. Some clones are lacking; in checked studies, under half of them reflect an unresolved V gene, and why the rest are absent is not known. Clonal size and the V and J genes are those of that table, whereas D and trimming came from the DNA. The sample includes around 61,000 clones, with 90% to 95% observed a single time. The biggest ten clones account for more than 0.95% of the sample. This clone was detected only once. The antigen it recognizes is unknown. Base quality data are lacking; no much larger clone is found one base away. As encoded in the germline V gene (reference sequence), CDR1 is SEHNR while CDR2 is FQNEAQ. V was cut back by 6 bases and J by 5 bases, leaving a gap of 10 bases between them. Counted from cysteine to phenylalanine, this CDR3 has 13 amino acids. Of all the DNA, just the CDR3 is kept, 39 bases in frame from base 1.

General findings and caveats noted by the study authors: The validation cohort had no HLA typing available for a later analysis, so co-occurrence within that cohort was assessed over all 120 or so repertoires. In vitro tests confirmed that a few of the cytomegalovirus-associated TCR beta chains recognize cytomegalovirus antigens. Subsequent analysis determined that TCRs grouped into clusters in the first cohort also showed a tendency toward co-occurrence across the roughly 130 validation repertoires, and roughly 95% of cluster scores exceeded 0. While some public TCRs were present in many individuals, most TCR sequences turned up only very rarely across donors. It was suggested by the authors that the approach could potentially be generalized to other disease states and immunological phenotypes. A total of 150 to 200 TCR beta chains were listed by the study as associated with cytomegalovirus. In both the original and validation cohorts, the classifier was reported to diagnose cytomegalovirus status with high specificity and sensitivity.

The donors were included in the validation cohort of 90 to 150 subjects, a group kept apart from the approximately 700-subject first cohort. The material sequenced was PBMCs. The receptor was isolated from a man aged 18 to 29 in good health and CMV-seronegative. The sequence links TRBV7-9 to TRBJ1-4; a tentative D call is TRBD1 (5 bases match). In nucleotide form, the sequence is TGTGCCAGCAGGCCCGGGGGAAATGAAAAACTGTTTTTT. This yields the protein CASRPGGNEKLFF.